The 28 T cell receptor beta chains reported below all come from one sample, sequenced in a study of tumor-infiltrating lymphocytes in glioblastoma multiforme. TCRB libraries came from RNA via three nested multiplex PCR rounds. TCRdb recomputed calls from the multiplex PCR reads with MiXCR, one row per CDR3 protein. Seen here are approximately 12,000 distinct CDR3 sequences, around 71% observed once, and the top ten hold roughly 28%. Sample: brain tumor tissue. Source of these receptors: a male donor with glioblastoma.

This clonotype qualifies as medium-sized. CDR3 sequence (DNA): TGCAGCGTTTGGATCACTAGCCGAGACAATGAGCAGTTCTTC. Translating gives CSVWITSRDNEQFF. The chain has TRBV29-1 and TRBJ2-1, with TRBD2 as a possible D gene (6 bases). Per the germline V gene, CDR1 is SQVTM and CDR2 is ANQGSEA. The V and J ends lost 5 bases and 5 bases respectively, with 16 bases between them. The CDR3 is 14 residues long.

The gene calls are TRBV29-1 and TRBJ1-3; no clear D. Deletions cut 3 bases from V and 2 bases from J, with 5 bases between. CDR3 length equals 12 residues. Germline V gene data show CDR1 as SQVTM and CDR2 as ANQGSEA. The CDR3 loop is CSVEPTGNTIYF. The CDR3 region has the DNA TGCAGCGTTGAGCCTACTGGAAACACCATATATTTT. Drawing the rest from reference TRBV29-1 and TRBJ1-3, the complete variable domain is SAVISQKPSRDICQRGTSLTIQCQVDSQVTMMFWYRQQPGQSLTLIATANQGSEATYESGFVIDKFPISRPNLTFSTLTVSNMSPEDSSIYLCSVEPTGNTIYFGEGSWLTVV.

This chain joins TRBV20-1 and TRBJ2-1; D unresolved. The length of the CDR3 is 12 residues. Germline V CDR1 and CDR2: DFQATT, SNEGSKA (reference sequence). Trimming left V 0 bases short and J 9 bases short, with 9 bases between. Here the CDR3 reads CSARDIEREQFF. The CDR3, as DNA: TGCAGTGCTAGAGACATCGAGCGTGAGCAGTTCTTC.

J is TRBJ2-1 and V is TRBV11-3; D might be TRBD1 or TRBD2, each matching 5 bases. This CDR3 has 20 amino acids. Deletions cut 6 bases from V and 2 bases from J, with 29 bases between. Germline-derived CDR1 and CDR2 are SGHNT and YENEEA. In DNA, the CDR3 is TGTGCCAGCAGTGGAGGATCTAACGGGATAAGATCGGGACCCTACAATGAGCAGTTCTTC. Translated: CASSGGSNGIRSGPYNEQFF.

Remarks on this clonotype: The junction departs from germline at one end; a sequencing error may be responsible. The rearrangement uses TRBV20-1 and TRBJ1-5, with D perhaps matching TRBD1 (6 bases). CDR1 and CDR2 from the germline V gene are DFQATT and SNEGSKA (reference sequence). The CDR3 is made up of 18 amino acids. CDR3 nucleotides: TGCAGTGCTAGAGATAGATCGAAGGGGGGGTGGAACAATCAGCCCCGGCATTTT. This translates into CSARDRSKGGWNNQPRHF.

The CDR3 nucleotides read TGCAGTGCCGGAGTACCGCCCGTATCAGGAAATCAGCCCCAGCATTTT. This sequence encodes CSAGVPPVSGNQPQHF. The chain joins TRBV20-1 to TRBJ1-5, with no clear D. CDR1 and CDR2 from the germline V gene are DFQATT and SNEGSKA (reference sequence). The germline V and J ends were trimmed by 6 bases and 4 bases, with 22 bases remaining between them. CDR3 size: 16 residues.

This clonotype is labeled as medium-sized. The chain links TRBV20-1 to TRBJ2-7, with 8 nucleotides matching TRBD2. CDR1 and CDR2 (germline): DFQATT, SNEGSKA (reference sequence). V lost 6 bases to trimming and J lost 3 bases; unmatched junction nucleotides: 7. The CDR3 runs 13 residues. This CDR3 reads CSAAGLANYEQYF. CDR3 coding DNA: TGCAGTGCCGCCGGACTAGCCAACTACGAGCAGTACTTC.

V is TRBV6-1 and J is TRBJ2-7; either TRBD1 or TRBD2 may supply D (5 bases each). The V end lost 5 bases, the J end lost 9 bases, and 17 bases lay between the germline ends. The V gene's germline CDR1 is MNHNS and CDR2 SASEGT. CDR3 length: 13 amino acids. The CDR3 sequence is CASSTGTNHGQYF. The DNA for the CDR3 is TGTGCCAGCAGTACCGGGACCAACCACGGGCAGTACTTC.

This clonotype was seen a single time. Sequence at one end of the junction differs from germline and may be a read error. The chain combines TRBV29-1 with TRBJ2-5, with 7 bases matching TRBD2. CDR1 and CDR2 (germline): SQVTM, ANQGSEA. The CDR3 is 15 residues long. The DNA of the CDR3 is TGCAGCGTTGAGGGGGATAGAGGGAGGGCAGAGGCCCAGTACTTC. This encodes CSVEGDRGRAEAQYF.

The chain recombines TRBV6-1 with TRBJ1-2; D is undetermined. CDR1 MNHNS and CDR2 SASEGT come from the germline V gene. The CDR3 spans 13 residues. The germline V and J ends were trimmed by 0 bases and 4 bases, with 6 bases remaining between them. CDR3 DNA: TGTGCCAGCAGTGAAGCCCTACGCTATGGCTACACCTTC. As protein: CASSEALRYGYTF.

This clonotype occurred a few times. This chain connects TRBV12-3 or TRBV12-4 to TRBJ1-1; D is uncertain. V was shortened by 8 bases and J by 5 bases, with 18 bases between the two germline ends. CDR3 length equals 14 residues. DNA of the CDR3: TGTGCCAGCGGCCGATCTTTGCTGGATACTGAAGCTTTCTTT. As protein: CASGRSLLDTEAFF.

A single count supports this clonotype. The CDR3 ends on some other residue instead of the conserved phenylalanine or tryptophan, so this is likely a read error. No DNA is shown, since the ends of the CDR3 on it are uncertain; the CDR3 is the one TCRdb lists. CDR3 protein: CTSRPGPQNNEQFL. The chain recombines TRBV12-3 or TRBV12-4 with TRBJ2-1; whether TRBD1, the table's D call, matches the DNA was not checked. Counting both end residues, the CDR3 totals 14 amino acids.

This rearrangement joins TRBV5-6 to TRBJ2-5; 9 bases are shared with TRBD1. With V trimmed by 2 bases and J by 2 bases, 1 base remained unmatched. This CDR3 is built from 14 residues. Germline-derived CDR1 and CDR2 are SGHDT and YYEEEE. CDR3 sequence reads: CASSFGTGQETQYF. The CDR3 DNA follows: TGTGCCAGCAGCTTCGGGACAGGGCAAGAGACCCAGTACTTC.

By sample fraction, this clonotype is medium-sized. V gene TRBV2 combines with J gene TRBJ2-1; D is possibly TRBD2 (6 bases). The CDR3 is made up of 14 amino acids. Trimming took off 7 bases at V and 5 bases at J, with 15 bases between the two ends. Germline loops: CDR1 SNHLY, CDR2 FYNNEI. This chain's CDR3 is CASKKRGTDNEQFF. The DNA for the CDR3 is TGTGCCAGCAAAAAACGGGGGACTGACAATGAGCAGTTCTTC.

This clonotype came up many times. This chain uses TRBV11-2 with TRBJ1-2, with D perhaps TRBD1 (6 bases). The length of the CDR3 is 14 residues. The germline CDR1 and CDR2 sequences are SGHAT and FQNNGV. The V gene lost 2 bases and the J gene lost 4 bases, with 11 bases spanning the gap. CDR3 in amino acids: CASSLSGQSYGYTF. Written as DNA, the CDR3 is TGTGCCAGCAGCTTAAGTGGACAGTCCTATGGCTACACCTTC.

This clonotype has more than one count but fewer than ten. The CDR3 DNA reads as TGTGCCAGCAGCCAGACCTCGAGTGGGGGGGGCACAGATACGCAGTATTTT. Its protein is CASSQTSSGGGTDTQYF. The chain joins TRBV3-1 to TRBJ2-3, with 7 bases aligning to TRBD2. Germline V CDR1 and CDR2: LGHDT, YNNKEL (reference sequence). The trim removed 3 bases at V and 1 base at J, leaving 10 bases unmatched. The CDR3 sequence is 17 residues long.

To note about this clonotype: One junction end disagrees with the germline gene, perhaps due to a read error. CDR3 bases: TGTGCCAGCAGCTTACAGGGGGCATGGGCAGATACGCAGTACTTT. Protein sequence: CASSLQGAWADTQYF. This rearrangement joins TRBV11-2 to TRBJ2-3; 8 nucleotides agree with TRBD1. Germline lookup yields CDR1 SGHAT and CDR2 FQNNGV. This CDR3 region has 15 residues.

This clonotype was observed a single time. The chain employs TRBV29-1 and TRBJ2-7, with D hard to call. The CDR3 contains 13 residues. Germline CDR1 is SQVTM and CDR2 is ANQGSEA. The germline V and J ends were trimmed by 2 bases and 5 bases, with 13 bases remaining between them. The CDR3 spells CSVENLGDDEQYF. CDR3 coding DNA: TGCAGCGTTGAAAATTTAGGAGACGACGAGCAGTACTTC.

In regard to this clonotype: It may be a read error: a sequence one base away is much more abundant. This chain uses TRBV13 with TRBJ1-5; D may be TRBD1 (6 bases). Germline lookup yields CDR1 PRHDT and CDR2 FYEKMQ (reference sequence). Between the trimmed V and J ends, which lost 11 bases and 2 bases, there was a span of 16 bases. The CDR3 is 14 residues long. CDR3 nucleotide sequence: TGTGCCGGCACCTTAGGGGGAGGCAATCAGCCCCAGCATTTT. Its protein is CAGTLGGGNQPQHF. Complete variable domain (other parts from reference TRBV13 and TRBJ1-5): AAGVIQSPRHLIKEKRETATLKCYPIPRHDTVYWYQQGPGQDPQFLISFYEKMQSDKGSIPDRFSAQQFSDYHSELNMSSLELGDSALYFCAGTLGGGNQPQHFGDGTRLSIL.

This clonotype was counted ten times or more. The rearrangement links TRBV15 to TRBJ2-5; no definite D call. CDR1 LNHNV and CDR2 YYDKDF come from the germline V gene (reference sequence). The CDR3 length is 15 residues. V was trimmed by 5 bases and J by 1 base, leaving 14 bases between them. The CDR3 loop is CATSGNRNPQETQYF. Written as DNA, the CDR3 is TGTGCCACCAGCGGAAACCGGAATCCCCAAGAGACCCAGTACTTC.

Concerning this clonotype: A much larger clone differs by one base, so this may be a read error. V is TRBV24-1 and J is TRBJ1-4; D remains unclear. Germline CDR1 reads KGHDR; CDR2 reads SFDVKD. This CDR3 region has 14 residues. CDR3 coding DNA: TGTGCCGCCAGTGACCCGGGAATTAATGAAAAACTGTTTTTT. This gives the protein CAASDPGINEKLFF.

V usage is TRBV12-3 or TRBV12-4 and J usage is TRBJ2-3; no reliable D call. This CDR3 is built from 13 residues. The V end lost 2 bases, the J end lost 3 bases, and 6 bases lay between the germline ends. CDR3 in amino acids: CASSLHETDTQYF. CDR3 DNA: TGTGCCAGCAGTTTACACGAGACAGATACGCAGTATTTT.

With regard to this clonotype: A much larger clone lies one base from this, so it may be a read error. The conserved phenylalanine or tryptophan normally closing the CDR3 is absent here, so this likely arose from a read error. V usage is TRBV4-1 and J usage is TRBJ2-3, with no clear D. The CDR3 covers 14 residues. Germline assignment: CDR1 MGHRA and CDR2 YSYEKL. Trimming pared 4 bases from V and 7 bases from J, leaving 15 bases between. CDR3 nucleotides: TGCGCCAGCAGCCCGTGGAGTAGGCCATATACGCAGTATCTT. It is translated as CASSPWSRPYTQYL.

This clonotype has just a few counts. Germline is not matched at one junction end, which may reflect a read error. The chain combines TRBV6-2 or TRBV6-3 with TRBJ2-1; D gene ambiguous. Germline V lookup: CDR1 MNHEY, CDR2 SVGEGT. The CDR3 has 16 amino acids. The chain's CDR3 is CVSSYSGEALYNEQFF. Written as DNA, the CDR3 is TGTGTCAGCAGTTACTCAGGCGAGGCTCTTTACAATGAGCAGTTCTTC.

Notes on this clonotype: The junction does not match germline at one end; this may be a read error. J is TRBJ2-7 and V is TRBV20-1; D might be TRBD1 (6 bases). The CDR3 is made up of 12 amino acids. Germline values: CDR1 DFQATT, CDR2 SNEGSKA (reference sequence). CDR3 nucleotide sequence: TGCAGTACTAGACAGGCCGTATACGAGCAGTACTTC. Residues: CSTRQAVYEQYF.

With regard to this clonotype: The conserved phenylalanine or tryptophan is not found at the CDR3 terminus, so this likely reflects a read error. The rearrangement joins TRBV11-2 to TRBJ2-3; the D gene is possibly TRBD2 (5 bases). Germline V CDR1 and CDR2: SGHAT, FQNNGV. CDR3 length: 16 amino acids. The V and J ends lost 4 bases and 1 base respectively, with 15 bases between them. DNA for the CDR3: TGTGCCAGCAGCTCCTGGCCAATTAGCGGCACAGATACGCAGTATTGT. This translates into CASSSWPISGTDTQYC.

Concerning this clonotype: One junction end disagrees with the germline gene, perhaps due to a read error. CDR3 region: CNARTNSHEQYF. CDR3 DNA sequence: TGCAATGCTAGGACTAACTCCCACGAGCAGTACTTC. V gene TRBV20-1 combines with J gene TRBJ2-7; D is possibly TRBD2 (6 bases). CDR1 is DFQATT, CDR2 SNEGSKA, per germline (reference sequence). The CDR3 covers 12 residues.

This clonotype was recorded at least ten times. The chain recombines TRBV30 with TRBJ1-1, with a weak D call TRBD1 (5 bases). Trimming pared 2 bases from V and 0 bases from J, leaving 10 bases between. Germline V gives CDR1 GTSNPN, CDR2 SVGIG (reference sequence). The CDR3 has 14 residues. The CDR3 DNA is TGTGCCTGGAGTCCCCTGGGGGTGAACACTGAAGCTTTCTTT. Amino acids: CAWSPLGVNTEAFF.